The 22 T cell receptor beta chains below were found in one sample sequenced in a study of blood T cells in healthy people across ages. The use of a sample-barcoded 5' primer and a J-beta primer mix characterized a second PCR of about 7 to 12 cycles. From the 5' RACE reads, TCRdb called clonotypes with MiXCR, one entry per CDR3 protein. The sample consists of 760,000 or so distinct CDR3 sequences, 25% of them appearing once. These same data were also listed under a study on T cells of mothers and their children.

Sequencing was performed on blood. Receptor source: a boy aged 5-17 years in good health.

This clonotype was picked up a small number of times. The CDR3 reads CASSTGPALDEQYF. The CDR3 region has the DNA TGTGCCAGCAGCACCGGGCCTGCCCTGGACGAGCAGTACTTC. This chain joins TRBV7-9 and TRBJ2-7; no definite D call. Trimming took 5 bases from V and 5 from J, leaving 16 bases between them. There are 14 residues in the CDR3. The germline CDR1 and CDR2 sequences are SEHNR and FQNEAQ (reference sequence).

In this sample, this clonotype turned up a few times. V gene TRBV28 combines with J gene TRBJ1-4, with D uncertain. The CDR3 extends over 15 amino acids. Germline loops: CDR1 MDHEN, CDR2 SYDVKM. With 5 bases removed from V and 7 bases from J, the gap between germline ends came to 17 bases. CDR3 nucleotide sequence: TGTGCCAGCAGTCTTGTCGGGGTTTCTACTGAAAAACTGTTTTTT. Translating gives CASSLVGVSTEKLFF.

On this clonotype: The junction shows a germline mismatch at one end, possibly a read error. CDR3 DNA sequence: TGCAGCGTCGCCGGGACAGGGAGGTCCTGCAATCAGCAGTTCTTC. Protein product: CSVAGTGRSCNQQFF. The chain is built from TRBV29-1 and TRBJ2-1; 9 bases are a match to TRBD1. The CDR3 spans 15 residues. CDR1 SQVTM and CDR2 ANQGSEA come from the germline V gene.

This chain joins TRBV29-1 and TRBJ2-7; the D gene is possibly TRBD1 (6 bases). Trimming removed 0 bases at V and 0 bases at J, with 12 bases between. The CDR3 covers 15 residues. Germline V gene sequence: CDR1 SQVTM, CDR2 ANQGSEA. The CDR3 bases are TGCAGCGTTGAAGACCAGGGGCGAAGCTCCTACGAGCAGTACTTC. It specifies CSVEDQGRSSYEQYF.

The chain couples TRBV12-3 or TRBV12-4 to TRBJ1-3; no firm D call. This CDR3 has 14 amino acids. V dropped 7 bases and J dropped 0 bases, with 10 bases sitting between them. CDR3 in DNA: TGTGCCAGCACCAAACTCGGCTCTGGAAACACCATATATTTT. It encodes CASTKLGSGNTIYF.

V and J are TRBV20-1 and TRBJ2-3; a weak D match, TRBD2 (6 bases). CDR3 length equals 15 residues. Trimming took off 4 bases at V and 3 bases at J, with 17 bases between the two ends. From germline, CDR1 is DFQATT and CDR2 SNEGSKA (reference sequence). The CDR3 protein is CSATNLSGITDTQYF. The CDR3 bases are TGCAGTGCTACGAATCTTAGCGGAATAACAGATACGCAGTATTTT.

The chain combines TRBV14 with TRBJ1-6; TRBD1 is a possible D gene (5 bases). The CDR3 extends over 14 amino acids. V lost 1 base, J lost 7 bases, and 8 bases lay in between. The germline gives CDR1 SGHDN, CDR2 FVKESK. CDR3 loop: CASSQARQNSPLHF. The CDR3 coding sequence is TGTGCCAGCAGCCAAGCCAGACAGAATTCACCCCTCCACTTT. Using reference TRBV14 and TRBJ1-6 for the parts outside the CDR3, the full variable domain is EAGVTQFPSHSVIEKGQTVTLRCDPISGHDNLYWYRRVMGKEIKFLLHFVKESKQDESGMPNNRFLAERTGGTYSTLKVQPAELEDSGVYFCASSQARQNSPLHFGNGTRLTVT.

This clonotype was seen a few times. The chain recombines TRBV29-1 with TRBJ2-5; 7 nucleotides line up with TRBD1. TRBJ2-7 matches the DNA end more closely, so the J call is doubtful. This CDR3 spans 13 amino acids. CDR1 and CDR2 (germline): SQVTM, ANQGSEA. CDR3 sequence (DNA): TGCAGCGTTGAAGAACAGGGGTCCTACGAGCAGTACTTC. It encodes CSVEEQGSYEQYF.

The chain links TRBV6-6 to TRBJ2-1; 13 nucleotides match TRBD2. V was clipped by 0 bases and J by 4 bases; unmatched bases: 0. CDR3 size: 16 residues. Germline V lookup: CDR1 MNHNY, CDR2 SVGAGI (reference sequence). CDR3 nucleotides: TGTGCCAGCAGTTACTCGGGACTAGCGGGATACAATGAGCAGTTCTTC. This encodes CASSYSGLAGYNEQFF.

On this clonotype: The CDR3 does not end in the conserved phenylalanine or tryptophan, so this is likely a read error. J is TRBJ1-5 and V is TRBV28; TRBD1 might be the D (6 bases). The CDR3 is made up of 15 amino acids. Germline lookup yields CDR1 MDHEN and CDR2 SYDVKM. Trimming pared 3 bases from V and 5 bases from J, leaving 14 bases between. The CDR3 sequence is CASSFEGVKDQPQHS. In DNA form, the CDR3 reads TGTGCCAGCAGTTTCGAGGGGGTGAAAGATCAGCCCCAGCATTCT.

The CDR3 protein is CSANTGTQNYNEQFF. The CDR3 coding sequence is TGCAGTGCTAATACCGGGACCCAGAATTACAATGAGCAGTTCTTC. The chain employs TRBV20-1 and TRBJ2-1; possibly TRBD1 or TRBD2 for D (5 bases each). The CDR3 loop spans 15 amino acids. With 4 bases removed from V and 4 bases from J, the gap between germline ends came to 17 bases. The germline V gene has CDR1 DFQATT and CDR2 SNEGSKA (reference sequence).

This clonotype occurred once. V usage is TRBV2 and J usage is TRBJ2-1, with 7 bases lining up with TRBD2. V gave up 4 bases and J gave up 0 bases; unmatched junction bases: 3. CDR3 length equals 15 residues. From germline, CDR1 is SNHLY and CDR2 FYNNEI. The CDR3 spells CASSGGGVSYNEQFF. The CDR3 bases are TGTGCCAGCAGTGGGGGGGGTGTCTCCTACAATGAGCAGTTCTTC.

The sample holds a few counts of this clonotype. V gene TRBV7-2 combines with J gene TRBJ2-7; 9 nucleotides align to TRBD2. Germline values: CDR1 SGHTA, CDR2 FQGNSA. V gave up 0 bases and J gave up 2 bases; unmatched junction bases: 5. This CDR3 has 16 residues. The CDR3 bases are TGTGCCAGCAGCTTAGCGGGACTAGCAGATACCTACGAGCAGTACTTC. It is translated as CASSLAGLADTYEQYF.

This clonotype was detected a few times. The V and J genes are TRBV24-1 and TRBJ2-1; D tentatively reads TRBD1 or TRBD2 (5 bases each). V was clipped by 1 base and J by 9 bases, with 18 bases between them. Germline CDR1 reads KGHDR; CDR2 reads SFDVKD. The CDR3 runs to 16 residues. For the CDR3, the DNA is TGTGCCACCAGTGATTTAGGGAGAGCGGACAATTTTGAGCAGTTCTTC. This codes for CATSDLGRADNFEQFF.

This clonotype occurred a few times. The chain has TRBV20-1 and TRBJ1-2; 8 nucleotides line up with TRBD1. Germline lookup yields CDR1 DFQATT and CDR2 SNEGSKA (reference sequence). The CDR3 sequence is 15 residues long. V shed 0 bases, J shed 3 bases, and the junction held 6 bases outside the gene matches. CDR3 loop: CSARDFSGGDYGYTF. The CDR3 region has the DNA TGCAGTGCTAGAGATTTCTCAGGGGGCGACTATGGCTACACCTTC.

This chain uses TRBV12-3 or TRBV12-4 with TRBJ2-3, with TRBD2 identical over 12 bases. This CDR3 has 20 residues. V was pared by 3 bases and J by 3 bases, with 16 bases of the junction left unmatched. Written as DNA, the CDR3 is TGTGCCAGCAGTTTTCCTATTGATGGGACTAGCGGGTTGATGACAGATACGCAGTATTTT. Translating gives CASSFPIDGTSGLMTDTQYF.

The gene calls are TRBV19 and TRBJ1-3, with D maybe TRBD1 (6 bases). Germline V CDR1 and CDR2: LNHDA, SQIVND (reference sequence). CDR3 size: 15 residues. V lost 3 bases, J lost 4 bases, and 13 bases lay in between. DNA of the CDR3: TGTGCCAGTAGTATCCAGGGGAGATCCGGAAACACCATATATTTT. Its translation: CASSIQGRSGNTIYF.

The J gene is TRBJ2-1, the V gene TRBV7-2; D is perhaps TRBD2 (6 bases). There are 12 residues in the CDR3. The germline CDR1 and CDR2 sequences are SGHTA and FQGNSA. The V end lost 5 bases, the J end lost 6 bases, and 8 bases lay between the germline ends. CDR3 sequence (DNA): TGTGCCAGCAGCGGGACTTTCAATGAGCAGTTCTTC. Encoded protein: CASSGTFNEQFF.

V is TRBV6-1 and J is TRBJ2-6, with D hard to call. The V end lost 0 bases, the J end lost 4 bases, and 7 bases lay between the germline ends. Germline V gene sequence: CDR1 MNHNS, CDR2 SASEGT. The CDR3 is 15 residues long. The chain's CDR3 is CASSEAQIGANVLTF. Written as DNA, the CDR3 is TGTGCCAGCAGTGAAGCTCAGATAGGGGCCAACGTCCTGACTTTC.

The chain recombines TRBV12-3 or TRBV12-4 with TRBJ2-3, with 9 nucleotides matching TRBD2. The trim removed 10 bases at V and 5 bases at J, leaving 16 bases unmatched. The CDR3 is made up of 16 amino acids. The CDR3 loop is CAIVSVASGVQDTQYF. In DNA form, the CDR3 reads TGTGCCATCGTGTCCGTGGCTAGCGGGGTACAAGATACGCAGTATTTT.

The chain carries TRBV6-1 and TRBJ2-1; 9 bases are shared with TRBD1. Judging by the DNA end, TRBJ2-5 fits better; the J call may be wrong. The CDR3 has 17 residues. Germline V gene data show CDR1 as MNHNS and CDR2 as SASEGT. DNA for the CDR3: TGTGCCAGCAGCGCGGGACAGGGCTTGCCCAGCCAAGAGACCCAGTACTTC. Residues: CASSAGQGLPSQETQYF.

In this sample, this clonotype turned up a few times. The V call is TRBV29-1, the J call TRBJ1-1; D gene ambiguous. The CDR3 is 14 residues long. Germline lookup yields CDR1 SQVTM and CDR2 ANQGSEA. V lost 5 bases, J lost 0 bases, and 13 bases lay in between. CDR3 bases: TGCAGCGTTCATCGTCTGATTCTGAACACTGAAGCTTTCTTT. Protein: CSVHRLILNTEAFF.